These 7 T cell receptor beta chains originate from one sample sequenced in a study of CDR3 diversity in severe acne. TCRdb passed the PCR reads through MiXCR, listing each CDR3 protein once. The sample records around 100,000 distinct CDR3 sequences, roughly 51% being singletons. Input material: blood. The origin of the receptors is a male donor with acne.

This clonotype was counted between two and nine times. J is TRBJ1-5 and V is TRBV6-2 or TRBV6-3; D gene unclear. This CDR3 has 12 amino acids. Trimming stripped 7 bases from V and 7 bases from J, with 11 bases between. Germline V gene sequence: CDR1 MNHEY, CDR2 SVGEGT. CDR3 sequence: CASTNPHQPQHF. The CDR3 coding sequence is TGTGCCAGCACCAACCCCCACCAGCCCCAGCATTTT.

This clonotype was recorded once. The rearrangement uses TRBV20-1 and TRBJ1-1; 8 bases line up with TRBD1. Trimming took 0 bases from V and 1 from J; bases not matched to a gene: 4. The CDR3 has 15 residues. From germline, CDR1 is DFQATT and CDR2 SNEGSKA (reference sequence). CDR3 in amino acids: CSARDRQGANTEAFF. The CDR3 DNA reads TGCAGTGCTAGAGATCGGCAGGGGGCGAACACTGAAGCTTTCTTT.

This clonotype was seen a single time. The rearrangement joins TRBV25-1 to TRBJ2-7, with 11 bases that match TRBD2. Germline V CDR1 and CDR2: MGHDK, SYGVNS. The CDR3 extends over 14 amino acids. Trimming removed 3 bases from V and 4 bases from J; junction bases left unmatched: 2. The CDR3 is CASSEGLAVYEQYF. The CDR3 DNA sequence: TGTGCCAGCAGTGAGGGACTAGCGGTATACGAGCAGTACTTC.

The chain employs TRBV30 and TRBJ2-2, with 8 positions matching TRBD2. The V gene's germline CDR1 is GTSNPN and CDR2 SVGIG (reference sequence). The CDR3 contains 17 residues. Trimming at V came to 0 bases and at J to 3 bases, leaving 9 bases not matched to a gene. CDR3 nucleotide sequence: TGTGCCTGGAGTGTTACCAGGACTAGCACGTACACCGGGGAGCTGTTTTTT. Translation: CAWSVTRTSTYTGELFF.

This clonotype has only a few counts. The V gene is TRBV28, the J gene TRBJ1-1; 7 bases agree with TRBD1. J was trimmed by 5 bases and V by 3 bases; bases with no gene match: 6. This CDR3 region has 14 residues. The V gene's germline CDR1 is MDHEN and CDR2 SYDVKM. In DNA form, the CDR3 reads TGTGCCAGCAGTTTTAGCCTACAGGGGACTGAAGCTTTCTTT. Encoded protein: CASSFSLQGTEAFF.

This clonotype was observed at least ten times. The chain is built from TRBV7-8 and TRBJ2-1; D ambiguous. Per the germline V gene, CDR1 is SGHVS and CDR2 is FQNEAQ. The V and J ends lost 1 base and 13 bases respectively, with 11 bases between them. This CDR3 is built from 12 residues. CDR3 amino acids: CASSLGGPLQFF. CDR3 in DNA: TGTGCCAGCAGCTTAGGGGGTCCTTTACAGTTCTTC.

V usage is TRBV5-5 and J usage is TRBJ2-3, with D perhaps TRBD1 or TRBD2 (5 bases each). The V gene's germline CDR1 is SGHKS and CDR2 YYEKEE (reference sequence). The CDR3 covers 11 residues. The V end was cut by 4 bases, the J end by 11 bases, with 11 bases between. The CDR3 sequence: CASSRDLRQYF. CDR3 nucleotides: TGTGCCAGCAGCCGGGACCTCCGGCAGTATTTT.